Listed here are 21 T cell receptor beta chains from one sample, sequenced in a study of shared clonotypes between healthy human individuals. Profiled with immunoSEQ multiplex PCR; TCRdb holds only in-frame clones, not every one. The sample includes over a million clones, around 95% of them seen just once. Sequencing was done on a sample of naive CD4+ T cells sorted from blood. Subset denoted: CD45RA+ positively selected. The receptors stem from a man aged 25-45 years in good health.

The rearrangement links TRBV2 to TRBJ1-1; D gene unclear. CDR1 and CDR2 from the germline V gene are SNHLY and FYNNEI. The CDR3 is 14 residues long. Trimming took off 8 bases at V and 0 bases at J, with 13 bases between the two ends. In DNA, the CDR3 is TGTGCCAGCGGAGATCACGGGATGAACACTGAAGCTTTCTTT. It codes for CASGDHGMNTEAFF.

V is TRBV28 and J is TRBJ2-5, with a weak D call TRBD1 (5 bases). The CDR3 runs 13 residues. The germline V gene encodes CDR1 MDHEN and CDR2 SYDVKM. The ends were cut back, 4 bases at V and 7 bases at J, with 13 bases in the middle. CDR3 amino acids: CASSSSATGTQYF. The DNA for the CDR3 is TGTGCCAGCAGTTCTTCAGCCACAGGGACCCAGTACTTC.

Worth noting for this clone: Other nucleotide sequences from this sample produce the same CDR3. V usage is TRBV15 and J usage is TRBJ2-3; D unresolved. The CDR3 contains 13 residues. The ends were cut back, 0 bases at V and 4 bases at J, with 5 bases in the middle. Germline CDR1 LNHNV, CDR2 YYDKDF (reference sequence). CDR3 nucleotides: TGTGCCACCAGCAGAGATCGGGCAGATACGCAGTATTTT. Translation gives CATSRDRADTQYF.

The V gene is TRBV4-2, the J gene TRBJ1-4, with D perhaps TRBD1 (5 bases). The germline V gene has CDR1 LGHNA and CDR2 YNFKEQ. The V end lost 1 base, the J end lost 2 bases, and 17 bases lay between the germline ends. The CDR3 covers 18 residues. CDR3 sequence reads: CASSQGGPQRGTNEKLFF. The CDR3 DNA reads as TGTGCCAGCAGCCAAGGGGGACCTCAAAGGGGTACTAATGAAAAACTGTTTTTT.

This sequence joins TRBV27 and TRBJ2-3; D remains ambiguous. The germline gives CDR1 MNHEY, CDR2 SMNVEV (reference sequence). The CDR3 spans 14 residues. Trimming shortened V by 7 bases and J by 3 bases, and 14 bases separated the two germline ends. This CDR3 reads CASTYTAWTDTQYF. The CDR3 region has the DNA TGTGCCAGCACCTATACTGCCTGGACAGATACGCAGTATTTT.

The V call is TRBV5-4, the J call TRBJ1-1; D gene unclear. Germline lookup yields CDR1 SGHNT and CDR2 YYREEE (reference sequence). This CDR3 comprises 18 residues. Trimming cost V 1 base and J 0 bases, with 19 bases left between them. In nucleotides, the CDR3 is TGTGCCAGCAGCTTGTGGTCCGGCGGAGTAAGGATGAACACTGAAGCTTTCTTT. Encoded protein: CASSLWSGGVRMNTEAFF.

This chain connects TRBV9 to TRBJ2-7; TRBD2 agrees at 7 bases. The V and J ends lost 1 base and 2 bases, in that order; junction bases with no gene match: 12. The CDR3 length is 17 residues. Germline-derived CDR1 and CDR2 are SGDLS and YYNGEE. CDR3 sequence: CASSVSSLGGRAYEQYF. The CDR3 coding sequence is TGTGCCAGCAGCGTATCATCCTTGGGAGGGAGGGCCTACGAGCAGTACTTC.

This sequence joins TRBV5-4 and TRBJ1-2, with 7 bases that match TRBD1. The CDR3 totals 16 residues. V lost 2 bases, J lost 5 bases, and 12 bases stayed unmatched. Germline CDR1 reads SGHNT; CDR2 reads YYREEE (reference sequence). The CDR3 coding sequence is TGTGCCAGCAGCTTCGGGGGACAGTTAAAACCTTATGGCTACACCTTC. Its protein product is CASSFGGQLKPYGYTF.

This CDR3 reads CASSPRQGASAQYF. DNA for the CDR3: TGCGCCAGCAGCCCACGACAGGGGGCGTCCGCCCAGTACTTC. The V gene is TRBV4-1, the J gene TRBJ2-5; 10 nucleotides match TRBD1. V dropped 4 bases and J dropped 9; count of bases not matched to a gene: 8. The CDR3 loop spans 14 amino acids. Germline CDR1 reads MGHRA; CDR2 reads YSYEKL.

This chain joins TRBV19 and TRBJ1-5; 8 positions match TRBD1. This CDR3 contains 14 residues. Trimming removed 3 bases from V and 4 bases from J; junction bases left unmatched: 2. Germline V gene sequence: CDR1 LNHDA, CDR2 SQIVND (reference sequence). Written as DNA, the CDR3 is TGTGCCAGTAGTATTGGACAGGGAAATCAGCCCCAGCATTTT. Translated: CASSIGQGNQPQHF.

This sequence joins TRBV18 and TRBJ2-7; D not resolved. V lost 0 bases to trimming and J lost 1 base, with 13 bases between them. This CDR3 contains 16 residues. The germline V gene encodes CDR1 KGHSH and CDR2 LQKENI. The CDR3 spells CASSPPGSVLSYEQYF. In DNA form, the CDR3 reads TGTGCCAGCTCACCACCAGGCTCCGTTTTATCCTACGAGCAGTACTTC.

V gene TRBV11-2 combines with J gene TRBJ2-7, with 10 bases aligning to TRBD2. Germline V gene sequence: CDR1 SGHAT, CDR2 FQNNGV. J lost 4 bases, V lost 5 bases, and 5 bases had no gene match. The length of the CDR3 is 14 residues. The CDR3 bases are TGTGCCAGCAGCCCCGGACTAGCGGTTTACGAGCAGTACTTC. Protein product: CASSPGLAVYEQYF.

The chain carries TRBV2 and TRBJ1-4, with D tentatively TRBD1 (5 bases). CDR1 and CDR2 (germline): SNHLY, FYNNEI. Trimming took off 7 bases at V and 4 bases at J, with 16 bases between the two ends. This CDR3 has 15 residues. The CDR3 bases are TGTGCCAGCACCCTGGGGCAGGTCTTTAATGAAAAACTGTTTTTT. Translation gives CASTLGQVFNEKLFF.

V gene TRBV20-1 combines with J gene TRBJ2-1, with D uncertain. CDR1 and CDR2 (germline): DFQATT, SNEGSKA (reference sequence). The CDR3 has 11 residues. With 6 bases removed from V and 7 bases from J, the gap between germline ends came to 10 bases. The CDR3 DNA follows: TGCAGTGCCCACCAGCTAAATGAGCAGTTCTTC. Translated, it gives CSAHQLNEQFF.

As to this clone: One end of the junction varies from germline; a read error may be responsible. The chain uses TRBV18 and TRBJ1-1; no clear D. The V gene's germline CDR1 is KGHSH and CDR2 LQKENI. The CDR3 extends over 13 amino acids. This CDR3 is CASPPKGRAEAFF. Here the CDR3 DNA reads TGTGCCAGCCCACCGAAGGGCCGGGCTGAAGCTTTCTTT.

This sequence joins TRBV27 and TRBJ2-3; TRBD2 is a possible D gene (6 bases). The CDR3 runs to 15 residues. V lost 10 bases and J lost 0, with 17 bases in between. CDR1 and CDR2 (germline): MNHEY, SMNVEV (reference sequence). DNA for the CDR3: TGTGCCACCGGGATGCGGGGCCTAAGCACAGATACGCAGTATTTT. Protein product: CATGMRGLSTDTQYF.

The chain is built from TRBV28 and TRBJ2-7; D could derive from TRBD1 or TRBD2 (5 bases each). The V and J ends lost 7 bases and 3 bases respectively, with 22 bases between them. Germline V gene data show CDR1 as MDHEN and CDR2 as SYDVKM. The CDR3 length is 16 residues. The DNA of the CDR3 is TGTGCCAGCACATACCCCGGGGCGCAGTCGTTCTACGAGCAGTACTTC. Its protein is CASTYPGAQSFYEQYF.

The rearrangement joins TRBV2 to TRBJ2-3, with D tentatively TRBD1 (6 bases). Trimming cost V 8 bases and J 10 bases, with 19 bases left between them. CDR1 SNHLY and CDR2 FYNNEI come from the germline V gene. The CDR3 loop spans 13 amino acids. The CDR3 DNA reads TGTGCCAGCCCCGGGACAATGCGCGGTGCGCAGTATTTT. Translation: CASPGTMRGAQYF.

This clone was seen just once. The rearrangement uses TRBV19 and TRBJ2-5, with TRBD2 matching over 8 bases. The CDR3 length is 14 residues. The V gene end was trimmed by 7 bases and the J gene end by 3 bases; junction bases not matched to a gene: 7. The germline V gene has CDR1 LNHDA and CDR2 SQIVND (reference sequence). In nucleotides, the CDR3 is TGTGCCAGTACCGCCGGGACTAGAGAAGAGACCCAGTACTTC. It codes for CASTAGTREETQYF.

This chain links TRBV28 with TRBJ1-5, with D unresolved. The V and J ends lost 3 bases and 6 bases respectively, with 6 bases between them. CDR1 MDHEN and CDR2 SYDVKM come from the germline V gene. This CDR3 contains 12 residues. This chain's CDR3 is CASSLGSQPQHF. The CDR3 region has the DNA TGTGCCAGCAGTTTGGGTAGTCAGCCCCAGCATTTT. The full variable domain, rest sourced from reference TRBV28 and TRBJ1-5, is DVKVTQSSRYLVKRTGEKVFLECVQDMDHENMFWYRQDPGLGLRLIYFSYDVKMKEKGDIPEGYSVSREKKERFSLILESASTNQTSMYLCASSLGSQPQHFGDGTRLSIL.

The chain joins TRBV6-4 to TRBJ1-2; no reliable D call. Trimming took 4 bases from V and 4 from J, leaving 13 bases between them. This CDR3 is 14 amino acids long. Germline assignment: CDR1 MRHNA and CDR2 SNTAGT. CDR3 DNA sequence: TGTGCCAGCAGTGCAACAGACCTCGGCTATGGCTACACCTTC. This gives the protein CASSATDLGYGYTF.